A selection of T cell receptor beta chains follows, all from one sample in a study of molecular identifiers for immune sequencing clone quantification. TCRdb itself ran the PCR reads through MiXCR, one entry per CDR3 protein. The sample holds about half a million distinct CDR3 sequences, around 23% seen once. The sequenced sample was naive CD8+ T cells from blood, with Jurkat cell RNA spiked in. These receptors were collected from a human donor in good health. Some libraries in this study had Jurkat cell RNA spiked in. Each CDR3 is given with its conserved first and last residue. The D gene is left open where the match is weak. Not all rows give a size; the values are once, few, many and, for expanded clones, a class.

d_gene	j_gene	v_gene	abundance	CDR3aa	CDR3nt
-	TRBJ2-7	TRBV27	few	CASSEYPRTSYEQYF	TGTGCCAGCAGTGAATATCCTCGGACCTCCTACGAGCAGTACTTC
TRBD2	TRBJ2-7	TRBV24-1	many	CATSGGDEQYF	TGTGCCACCAGCGGGGGGGACGAGCAGTACTTC
TRBD2	TRBJ2-3	TRBV7-2	few	CASSLPASGGPSTDTQYF	TGTGCCAGCAGCTTACCAGCTAGCGGGGGGCCGTCCACAGATACGCAGTATTTT
-	TRBJ1-4	TRBV2	many	CASSGLDEKLFF	TGTGCCAGCAGTGGGTTAGATGAAAAACTGTTTTTT
-	TRBJ2-2	TRBV6-6	-	CASSLSVLAFVDTGELFF	TGTGCCAGCAGTCTATCCGTGCTAGCGTTTGTCGATACCGGGGAGCTGTTTTTT
-	TRBJ1-1	TRBV5-4	many	CASSLAMAGPTEAFF	TGTGCCAGCAGCTTGGCCATGGCGGGGCCCACTGAAGCTTTCTTT
-	TRBJ1-5	TRBV7-6	few	CASSTGMGNQPQHF	TGTGCCAGCAGCACAGGGATGGGAAATCAGCCCCAGCATTTT
TRBD1	TRBJ1-5	TRBV19	-	CASRLLPGQGLRGNQPQHF	TGTGCCAGTAGGTTACTCCCGGGACAGGGGCTTCGGGGCAATCAGCCCCAGCATTTT
-	TRBJ1-3	TRBV28	-	CASRQIEGTGNTIYF	TGTGCCAGCAGGCAAATTGAGGGGACTGGAAACACCATATATTTT
-	TRBJ1-5	TRBV27	many	CASSLRSVAGQPQHF	TGTGCCAGCAGTTTACGGTCAGTGGCAGGTCAGCCCCAGCATTTT
TRBD1	TRBJ1-2	TRBV9	many	CASSVDGTGSYGYTF	TGTGCCAGCAGCGTAGACGGGACAGGGTCCTATGGCTACACCTTC
-	TRBJ1-5	TRBV6-2/TRBV6-3	few	CASSYSDVQPQHF	TGTGCCAGCAGTTACTCCGACGTTCAGCCCCAGCATTTT
-	TRBJ2-2	TRBV7-9	many	CASRMGELFF	TGTGCCAGCCGAATGGGGGAGCTGTTTTTT
-	TRBJ1-5	TRBV4-1	few	CASSQAPGAAQPQHF	TGCGCCAGCAGCCAGGCCCCAGGGGCGGCTCAGCCCCAGCATTTT
-	TRBJ1-5	TRBV6-6	many	CASSYAYNQPQHF	TGTGCCAGCAGTTACGCCTACAATCAGCCCCAGCATTTT
TRBD1	TRBJ2-7	TRBV30	-	CAWSITGAMVQYF	TGTGCCTGGAGTATAACAGGGGCTATGGTGCAGTACTTC